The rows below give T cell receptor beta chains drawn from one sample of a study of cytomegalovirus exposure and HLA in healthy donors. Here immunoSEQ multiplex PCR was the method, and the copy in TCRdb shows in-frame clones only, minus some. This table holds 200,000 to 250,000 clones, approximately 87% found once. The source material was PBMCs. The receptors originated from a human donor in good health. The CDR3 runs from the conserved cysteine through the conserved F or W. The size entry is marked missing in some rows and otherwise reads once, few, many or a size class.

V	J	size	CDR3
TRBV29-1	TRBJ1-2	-	CSVDTGENYGYTF
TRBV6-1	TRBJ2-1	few	CASSGRTRIDEQFF
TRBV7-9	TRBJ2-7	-	CASSPPIGGMAYEQYF
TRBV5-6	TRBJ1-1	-	CASNSGGFAVGAFF
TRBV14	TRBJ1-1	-	CASSQVGQNTEAFF
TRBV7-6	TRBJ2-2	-	CASSLGTEFDTGELFF
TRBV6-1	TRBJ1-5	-	CASIRTGYPNQPQHF
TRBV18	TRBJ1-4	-	CASSLPGTGNEKLFF
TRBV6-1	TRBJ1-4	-	CASSRQGTNEKLFF
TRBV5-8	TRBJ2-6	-	CASSSPRGRGGANVLTF
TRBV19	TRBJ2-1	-	CATSQGNRVNNEQFF
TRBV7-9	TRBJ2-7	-	CASSLGADSYEQYF
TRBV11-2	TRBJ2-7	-	CASSLGAGQGTYEQYF
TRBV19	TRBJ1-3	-	CASSMDRGNSGNTIYF
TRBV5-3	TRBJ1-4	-	CARSLRSGATNEKLFF
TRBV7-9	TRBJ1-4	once	CSSDSTNEKLFF
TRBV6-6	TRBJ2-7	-	CASSHGTSLYEQYF
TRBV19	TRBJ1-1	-	CASRPLKDSEAFF
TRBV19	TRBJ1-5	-	CASNGGRGNQPQHF
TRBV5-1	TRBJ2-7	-	CASSFEGHSYEQYF
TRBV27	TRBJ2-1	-	CASSLSKWSSGRSYNEQFF
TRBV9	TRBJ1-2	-	CASSERESYGYTF
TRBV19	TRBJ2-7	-	CATRTSGSEQYF
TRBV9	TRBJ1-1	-	CASSVGTGVRMNTEAFF
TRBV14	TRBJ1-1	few	CASSQDVAGDTEAFF
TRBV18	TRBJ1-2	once	CASSPSGTGAYGYTF
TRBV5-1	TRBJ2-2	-	CASTGGATGVGTGELFF
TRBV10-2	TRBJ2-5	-	CASREVRETQYF
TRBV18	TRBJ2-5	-	CASSPDRTHSETQYF
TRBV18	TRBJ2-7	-	CASSPSTSGGYEQYF
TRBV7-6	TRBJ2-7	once	CASSFLPGLATYEQYF
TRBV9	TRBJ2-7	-	CASSPEGRSKHEQYF
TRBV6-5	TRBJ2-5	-	CASSYSRGMETQYF
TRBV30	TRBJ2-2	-	CAWSVLAGELFF
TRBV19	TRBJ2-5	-	CASSRQAEETQYF
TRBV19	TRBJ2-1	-	CASSLRQTYNEQFF
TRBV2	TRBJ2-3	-	CASSHTSGGWYF
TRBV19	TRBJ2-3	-	CASSPQGPPDTQYF
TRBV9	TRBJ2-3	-	CASSSNLQADTQYF
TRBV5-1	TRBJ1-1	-	CASNLGTWVNTEAFF
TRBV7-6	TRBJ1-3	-	CASRGYSGSTIYF
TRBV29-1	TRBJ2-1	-	CSVKTGPFYNEQFF
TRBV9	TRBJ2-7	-	CASSVRPDRAYEQYF
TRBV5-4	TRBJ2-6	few	CASSLKGAAGANVLTF
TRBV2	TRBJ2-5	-	CASSDRNPGLAGVETQYF
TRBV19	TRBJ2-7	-	CASTSGTSGRHEQYF
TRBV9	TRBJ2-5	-	CASSVGASELETQYF
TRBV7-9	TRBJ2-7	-	CASRGGGGVYEQYF